The sequence of this T cell receptor (beta chain) was determined in a study of OX40 agonist ivuxolimab in advanced cancers. The overall study: Cancers in dose escalation were hepatocellular, melanoma, renal cell and head and neck.

A note on this clone: The antigen remains unidentified.

Sequenced by immunoSEQ multiplex PCR; TCRdb stores in-frame clones only, minus some. The sample records roughly 75,000 clones, around nine tenths being singletons. Findings and limits, study-wide: Clonal expansion from baseline to week 6 occurred in both CD4+ and CD8+ T cells. The average count of expanded clones was higher among CD8+ T cells than among CD4+.

Germline CDR1 is GTSNPN and CDR2 is SVGIG (reference sequence). CDR3 length equals 18 residues. Trimming cost V 5 bases and J 4 bases, with 29 bases left between them. V gene TRBV30 combines with J gene TRBJ1-1; the D gene is possibly TRBD1 (6 bases). The sequences come from CD4+ or CD8+ T cells sorted from blood, collected in a trial of the OX40 agonist ivuxolimab. The sequence was collected from an adult with an advanced solid tumor such as melanoma, head and neck, liver or kidney cancer. The CDR3 loop reads CAWALLTGPVSGSTEAFF. The CDR3 nucleotides read TGTGCCTGGGCCCTTCTCACAGGGCCCGTTTCGGGGAGCACTGAAGCTTTCTTT. The full variable domain, in which reference TRBV30 and TRBJ1-1 provide the parts outside the CDR3, is SQTIHQWPATLVQPVGSPLSLECTVEGTSNPNLYWYRQAAGRGLQLLFYSVGIGQISSEVPQNLSASRPQDRQFILSSKKLLLSDSGFYLCAWALLTGPVSGSTEAFFGQGTRLTVV.